Listed below are T cell receptor beta chains from one sample, sequenced in a study of OX40 agonist ivuxolimab in advanced cancers. TCRdb keeps only in-frame clones here, not all; method: immunoSEQ multiplex PCR. The repertoire holds 80,000 to 100,000 clones, with around 87% as singletons. Source: CD4+ or CD8+ T cells sorted from blood, taken in a trial of the OX40 agonist ivuxolimab. The receptor source for this set is an adult with an advanced solid tumor such as melanoma, head and neck, liver or kidney cancer. CDR3s include the opening cysteine and the closing phenylalanine or tryptophan. D genes are given only for firm matches. Clone size is given for some rows only: seen once, a few or many times, or a class if the clone is expanded.

j_gene | abundance | v_gene | d_gene | CDR3aa | CDR3nt
TRBJ1-2 | once | TRBV12-5 | . | CASGLVEGGYTF | TGTGCTAGTGGTTTGGTAGAGGGCGGCTACACCTTC
TRBJ2-3 | . | TRBV5-4 | . | CASSLGGSDHIPQYF | TGTGCCAGCAGCTTGGGGGGTTCCGACCATATTCCGCAGTATTTT
TRBJ2-7 | . | TRBV29-1 | . | CSVEVRAGDEQYF | TGCAGCGTTGAAGTCCGGGCAGGGGACGAGCAGTACTTC
TRBJ2-4 | . | TRBV5-1 | . | CASSETQVASSIQYF | TGCGCCAGCAGCGAGACCCAGGTCGCATCAAGCATTCAGTACTTC
TRBJ1-2 | . | TRBV19 | TRBD1 | CASSNLRTGTNNYGYTF | TGTGCCAGTAGTAACCTAAGGACAGGGACCAATAACTATGGCTACACCTTC
TRBJ2-4 | . | TRBV9 | . | CASSTDSTLAKNIQYF | TGTGCCAGCAGCACCGACAGTACCCTAGCCAAAAACATTCAGTACTTC
TRBJ2-7 | . | TRBV6-5 | TRBD2 | CASRPVGLAGDEQYF | TGTGCCAGCAGGCCTGTGGGTCTAGCGGGGGACGAGCAGTACTTC
TRBJ2-5 | . | TRBV2 | TRBD1 | CASSEAGTGRWETQYF | TGTGCCAGCAGTGAAGCGGGGACAGGGAGGTGGGAGACCCAGTACTTC
TRBJ2-2 | . | TRBV12-5 | TRBD1 | CASGWTGEVGKNTGELFF | TGTGCTAGTGGTTGGACAGGGGAAGTTGGGAAGAACACCGGGGAGCTGTTTTTT
TRBJ1-2 | . | TRBV30 | . | CASIRLTVPYGYTF | TGTGCCAGTATTAGATTGACAGTTCCCTATGGCTACACCTTC
TRBJ2-7 | . | TRBV18 | . | CASSTRDNEEQYF | TGTGCCAGCTCAACCCGGGACAACGAGGAGCAGTACTTC
TRBJ2-5 | . | TRBV19 | . | CASSMMGRETQYF | TGTGCCAGTAGTATGATGGGGCGGGAGACCCAGTACTTC
TRBJ1-1 | . | TRBV7-9 | . | CASSLAGPNTEAFF | TGTGCCAGCAGCTTAGCCGGACCAAACACTGAAGCTTTCTTT
TRBJ1-2 | once | TRBV5-6 | . | CASSSTWGPGGYTF | TGTGCCAGCAGCTCCACGTGGGGGCCAGGTGGCTACACCTTC
TRBJ2-5 | . | TRBV21-1 | . | CASSSSSTIRGAWETQYF | TGTGCCAGCAGCAGCTCTTCCACGATCAGGGGGGCCTGGGAGACCCAGTACTTC
TRBJ1-5 | . | TRBV30 | TRBD1 | CAWSVLGSDRGLVSNQPQHF | TGTGCCTGGAGTGTATTGGGGTCTGACAGGGGGCTGGTGAGCAATCAGCCCCAGCATTTT
TRBJ1-2 | . | TRBV29-1 | . | CSVDRDGYGYTF | TGCAGCGTTGACAGGGATGGCTATGGCTACACCTTC
TRBJ1-1 | few | TRBV15 | . | CATSRDLAGNTEAFF | TGTGCCACCAGCAGAGATTTGGCAGGGAACACTGAAGCTTTCTTT
TRBJ1-2 | . | TRBV11-2 | . | CASSLSGRGRGYGYTF | TGTGCCAGCAGCTTAAGTGGTCGGGGAAGAGGCTATGGCTACACCTTC
TRBJ2-2 | . | TRBV6-6 | . | CASKEGVAGELFF | TGTGCCAGCAAGGAGGGCGTCGCCGGGGAGCTGTTTTTT
TRBJ2-2 | . | TRBV5-1 | . | CASSLFWGPNTGELFF | TGCGCCAGCAGCTTGTTTTGGGGCCCGAACACCGGGGAGCTGTTTTTT
TRBJ2-1 | . | TRBV6-5 | TRBD2 | CASRRGGFVDEQFF | TGTGCCAGCAGGCGGGGGGGCTTTGTAGATGAGCAGTTCTTC
TRBJ2-4 | few | TRBV7-9 | TRBD2 | CASSEQRGKNIQYF | TGTGCCAGCAGCGAACAGCGGGGCAAAAACATTCAGTACTTC
TRBJ2-6 | once | TRBV18 | . | CASSPRDTSFSGANVLTF | TGTGCCAGCTCACCAAGGGACACCTCCTTCTCTGGGGCCAACGTCCTGACTTTC
TRBJ2-5 | . | TRBV2 | TRBD2 | CASNSRLAGGQETQYF | TGTGCCAGCAATTCCCGTCTAGCGGGGGGGCAAGAGACCCAGTACTTC
TRBJ2-7 | . | TRBV11-3 | . | CASSLGGDTSYEQYF | TGTGCCAGCAGCTTAGGAGGGGACACCTCCTACGAGCAGTACTTC
TRBJ2-5 | . | TRBV6-9 | TRBD2 | CASSYPGRAGPRGGTQYF | TGTGCCAGCAGTTATCCGGGAAGAGCGGGCCCTCGGGGGGGGACCCAGTACTTC
TRBJ1-2 | . | TRBV10-3 | TRBD1 | CAIKTGQGGFDGYTF | TGTGCCATCAAGACGGGACAGGGGGGATTTGATGGCTACACCTTC
TRBJ2-2 | . | TRBV18 | . | CASSPLQNTGELFF | TGTGCCAGCTCACCACTACAGAACACCGGGGAGCTGTTTTTT
TRBJ2-2 | . | TRBV29-1 | . | CSVGTTGWTGELFF | TGCAGCGTCGGAACAACAGGGTGGACCGGGGAGCTGTTTTTT
TRBJ1-1 | . | TRBV5-6 | . | CASSWGRAEAFF | TGTGCCAGCAGCTGGGGGAGGGCCGAAGCTTTCTTT
TRBJ2-1 | . | TRBV14 | TRBD2 | CASSQALGLAGGSYNEQFF | TGTGCCAGCAGCCAAGCACTTGGACTAGCGGGGGGGTCCTACAATGAGCAGTTCTTC
TRBJ1-2 | . | TRBV29-1 | . | CSVDRDLYGYTF | TGCAGCGTTGACAGGGACCTCTATGGCTACACCTTC
TRBJ2-7 | . | TRBV2 | TRBD1 | CASREQGALYEQYF | TGTGCCAGCAGAGAACAGGGGGCCCTCTACGAGCAGTACTTC
TRBJ1-4 | . | TRBV5-1 | TRBD1 | CASSKDRAPEKLFF | TGCGCCAGCAGCAAAGACAGGGCCCCTGAAAAACTGTTTTTT
TRBJ2-1 | . | TRBV4-3 | . | CASSQGESYNEQFF | TGCGCCAGCAGCCAAGGGGAGTCCTACAATGAGCAGTTCTTC
TRBJ1-6 | . | TRBV19 | TRBD1 | CASSMGTGASFGSPLHF | TGTGCCAGTAGTATGGGGACAGGGGCGTCGTTCGGTTCACCCCTCCACTTT
TRBJ2-7 | . | TRBV11-3 | TRBD1 | CASSPRQGSYEQYF | TGTGCCAGCAGCCCTCGACAGGGGTCTTACGAGCAGTACTTC
TRBJ1-2 | few | TRBV5-4 | TRBD1 | CAVLLNRGSNYGYTF | TGTGCCGTTCTACTTAACAGGGGTTCTAACTATGGCTACACCTTC
TRBJ1-2 | . | TRBV7-9 | . | CASSLAQAGSRGYTF | TGTGCCAGCAGTCTTGCCCAGGCAGGGTCGAGGGGCTACACCTTC
TRBJ2-3 | once | TRBV11-2 | . | CASSLHRDTDTQYF | TGTGCCAGCAGCTTACACAGAGACACAGATACGCAGTATTTT
TRBJ2-7 | . | TRBV6-5 | TRBD2 | CASSPGASGVYEQYF | TGTGCCAGCAGCCCGGGGGCTAGCGGGGTTTACGAGCAGTACTTC